This record covers a single TCR beta chain. Its target is not known. This entry comes from a study of PD-1 blockade in classical Hodgkin lymphoma. Points from the study as a whole: In newly diagnosed patients, baseline TCR diversity was reportedly below that of healthy donors. The drivers behind the repertoire differences, possibly disease activity or prior therapy, remain undefined.

Germline V gives CDR1 GTSNPN, CDR2 SVGIG (reference sequence). V gave up 3 bases and J gave up 0 bases, with 12 bases separating them. The CDR3 runs 15 residues. Time point described: newly diagnosed, previously untreated cHL patient sample. Comparators were PBMCs taken from newly diagnosed, untreated classical Hodgkin lymphoma. Method: immunoSEQ multiplex PCR; TCRdb's copy keeps in-frame clones and lacks some. The sample carries about 15,000 clones, approximately 90% recorded once. The V and J genes are TRBV30 and TRBJ2-1; maybe TRBD2 (6 bases). Sequencing used peripheral blood mononuclear cells (PBMCs). This TCR was recovered from a human donor with classical Hodgkin lymphoma. CDR3 nucleotides: TGTGCCTGGAGCGCCACTAGCCTCTCCTACAATGAGCAGTTCTTC. The encoded protein is CAWSATSLSYNEQFF.